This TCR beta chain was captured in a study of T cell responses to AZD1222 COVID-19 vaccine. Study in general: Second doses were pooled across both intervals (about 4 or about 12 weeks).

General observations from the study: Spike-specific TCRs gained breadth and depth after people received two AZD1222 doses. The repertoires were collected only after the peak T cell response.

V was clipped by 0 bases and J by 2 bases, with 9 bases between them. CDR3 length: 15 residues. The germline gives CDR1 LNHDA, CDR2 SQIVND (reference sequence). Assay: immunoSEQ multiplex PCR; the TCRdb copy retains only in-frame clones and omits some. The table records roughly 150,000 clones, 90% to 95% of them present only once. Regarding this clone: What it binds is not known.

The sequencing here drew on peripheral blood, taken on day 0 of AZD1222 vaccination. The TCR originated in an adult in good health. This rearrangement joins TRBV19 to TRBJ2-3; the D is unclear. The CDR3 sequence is CASSIDRYTTDTQYF. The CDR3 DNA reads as TGTGCCAGTAGTATAGACAGATACACCACAGATACGCAGTATTTT.